This record looks at one T cell receptor beta chain sequence and its context. Its antigen is currently unknown. The sample is drawn from a study of cytomegalovirus exposure and HLA in healthy donors. Study conclusions and caveats: Across all donors, roughly uniform sequencing depth was an assumption of the presence/absence analyses. As confirmed in vitro, a few CMV-associated chains were specific for CMV antigens. TCR beta sequences numbering around 15,000 were associated with HLA alleles at 0.05 false discovery rate in a later analysis.

Vbeta (60) and Jbeta (13) primers were used in the PCR. Repertoires were generated with immunoSEQ multiplex PCR, while TCRdb's copy carries only in-frame clones and drops some. Of around 200,000 clones in the sample, about three quarters were seen once. Trimming cost V 3 bases and J 8 bases, with 16 bases left between them. The germline V gene encodes CDR1 LNHDA and CDR2 SQIVND (reference sequence). The CDR3 loop spans 15 amino acids. Sequenced sample: PBMCs. The TCR sequence derives from a woman aged 60-75 years in good health and CMV-seropositive. The chain combines TRBV19 with TRBJ1-4, with D uncertain. The CDR3 DNA is TGTGCCAGTAGTATCGCGGTGAGGCGGGTGGAAAAACTGTTTTTT. The encoded protein is CASSIAVRRVEKLFF. Together with reference TRBV19 and TRBJ1-4, the CDR3 gives the full variable domain: DGGITQSPKYLFRKEGQNVTLSCEQNLNHDAMYWYRQDPGQGLRLIYYSQIVNDFQKGDIAEGYSVSREKKESFPLTVTSAQKNPTAFYLCASSIAVRRVEKLFFGSGTQLSVL.